The present TCR beta chain was sequenced within a study of blood T cell repertoires in COVID-19. Study summary: PBMCs, B-cell-depleted T cells, or T cells were the source of the cDNA or gDNA that made up the material.

The method was immunoSEQ multiplex PCR; TCRdb's version includes in-frame clones alone and lacks a portion of them. In the table there are approximately 440,000 clones, about 90% of which are singletons. The CDR3 consists of 14 residues. The germline V gene has CDR1 ENHRY and CDR2 SYGVKD. V gave up 6 bases and J gave up 0 bases, with 12 bases separating them. The chain employs TRBV10-3 and TRBJ2-7; TRBD1 might be the D (6 bases). This receptor was identified in a woman aged 18-30 years who had recovered from COVID-19. The source material was PBMCs or T cells enriched from blood (not recorded which). This chain's CDR3 is CAIRTDRSSYEQYF. In DNA, the CDR3 is TGTGCCATCAGGACGGACAGAAGCTCCTACGAGCAGTACTTC.